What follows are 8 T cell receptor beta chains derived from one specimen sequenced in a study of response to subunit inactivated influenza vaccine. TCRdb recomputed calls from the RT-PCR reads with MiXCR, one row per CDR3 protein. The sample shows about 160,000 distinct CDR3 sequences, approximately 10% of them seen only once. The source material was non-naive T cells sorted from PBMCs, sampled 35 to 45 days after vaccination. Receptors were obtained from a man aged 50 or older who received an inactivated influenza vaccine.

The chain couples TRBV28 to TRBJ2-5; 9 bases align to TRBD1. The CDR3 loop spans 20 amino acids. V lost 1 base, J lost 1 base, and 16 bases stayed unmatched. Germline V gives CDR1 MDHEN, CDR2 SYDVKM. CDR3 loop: CASSLYWTGVEAGLQETQYF. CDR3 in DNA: TGTGCCAGCAGTTTATACTGGACAGGGGTGGAAGCGGGTCTCCAAGAGACCCAGTACTTC.

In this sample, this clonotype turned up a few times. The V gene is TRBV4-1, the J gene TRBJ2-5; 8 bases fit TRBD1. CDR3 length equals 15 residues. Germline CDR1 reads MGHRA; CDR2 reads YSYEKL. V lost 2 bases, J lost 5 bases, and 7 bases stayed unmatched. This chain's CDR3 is CASSQPDRGQETQYF. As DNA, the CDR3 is TGCGCCAGCAGCCAACCCGACAGGGGCCAGGAGACCCAGTACTTC.

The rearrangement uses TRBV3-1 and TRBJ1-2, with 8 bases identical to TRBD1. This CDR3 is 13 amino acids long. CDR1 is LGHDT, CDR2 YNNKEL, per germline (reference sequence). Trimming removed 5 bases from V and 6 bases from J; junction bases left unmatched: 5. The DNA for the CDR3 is TGTGCCAGCAGCTCGCAGGGGGCGCATGGCTACACCTTC. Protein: CASSSQGAHGYTF.

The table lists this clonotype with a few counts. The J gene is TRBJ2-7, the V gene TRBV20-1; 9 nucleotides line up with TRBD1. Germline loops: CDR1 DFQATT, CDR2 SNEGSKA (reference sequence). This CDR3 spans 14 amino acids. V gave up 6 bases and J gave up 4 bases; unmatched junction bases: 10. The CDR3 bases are TGCAGTGCAGAAACAGGGGGCGTTGGATACGAGCAGTACTTC. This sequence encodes CSAETGGVGYEQYF.

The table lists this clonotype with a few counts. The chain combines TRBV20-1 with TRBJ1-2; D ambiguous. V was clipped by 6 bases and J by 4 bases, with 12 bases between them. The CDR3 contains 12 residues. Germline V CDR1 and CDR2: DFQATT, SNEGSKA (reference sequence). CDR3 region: CSAADIAYGYTF. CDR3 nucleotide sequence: TGCAGTGCCGCCGACATAGCCTATGGCTACACCTTC.

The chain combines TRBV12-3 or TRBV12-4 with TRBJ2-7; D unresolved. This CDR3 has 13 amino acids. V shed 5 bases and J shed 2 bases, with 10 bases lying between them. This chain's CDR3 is CASSHRTAYEQYF. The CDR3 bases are TGTGCCAGCAGTCACCGGACGGCCTACGAGCAGTACTTC.

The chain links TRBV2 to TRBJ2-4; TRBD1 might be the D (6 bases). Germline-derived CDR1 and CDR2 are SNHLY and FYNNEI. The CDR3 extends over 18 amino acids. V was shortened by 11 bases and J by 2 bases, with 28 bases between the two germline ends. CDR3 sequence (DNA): TGTGCCCTCAGTTTGTCGTTTCGGGCAGGGGCGTCCAAAAACATTCAGTACTTC. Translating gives CALSLSFRAGASKNIQYF.

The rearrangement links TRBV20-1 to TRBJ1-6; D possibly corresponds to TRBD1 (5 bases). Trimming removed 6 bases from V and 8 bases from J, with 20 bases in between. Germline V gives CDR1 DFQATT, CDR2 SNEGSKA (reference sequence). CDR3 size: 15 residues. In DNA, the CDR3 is TGCAGTGCCAAGCATGGCAGGGTGACTTATTCACCCCTCCACTTT. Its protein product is CSAKHGRVTYSPLHF.